The 21 T cell receptor beta chains below come from one sample, sequenced in a study of beta chain features in type 1 diabetes. Expressed TCRB transcripts got sequenced, as all isolated RNA was reverse transcribed. Sequencing used immunoSEQ multiplex PCR; TCRdb keeps in-frame clones, though not all of them. The table shows about 900,000 clones, with 17% occurring only once. Material: naive CD4+ T cells from blood. Every receptor here comes from a young woman in good health.

The chain recombines TRBV23-1 with TRBJ2-3, with TRBD2 identical over 9 bases. TRBV23-1 is flagged as an ORF with uncertain function. Trimming removed 4 bases from V and 6 bases from J; junction bases left unmatched: 8. This CDR3 is 15 amino acids long. The CDR3 DNA reads TGCGCCAGCAGTCGCCTAGCGGGACACCCGGATACGCAGTATTTT. It is translated as CASSRLAGHPDTQYF.

The chain employs TRBV18 and TRBJ2-7, with 8 bases lining up with TRBD2. Losses at the gene ends were 3 bases for V and 5 bases for J; bases not matched to a gene: 9. This CDR3 has 15 amino acids. CDR1 KGHSH and CDR2 LQKENI come from the germline V gene. The CDR3 DNA reads as TGTGCCAGCTCACCGCCTCTAGCGGGTCGGGACGAGCAGTACTTC. Its translation is CASSPPLAGRDEQYF.

The J gene is TRBJ1-5, the V gene TRBV10-3; TRBD1 is a possible D gene (5 bases). Per germline, CDR1 ENHRY and CDR2 SYGVKD. The CDR3 sequence is 14 residues long. Trimming removed 2 bases from V and 2 bases from J, with 7 bases in between. For the CDR3, the DNA is TGTGCCATCAGTGAGGGAGGGGGCAATCAGCCCCAGCATTTT. Translating gives CAISEGGGNQPQHF.

This clone has a handful of counts. Other DNA sequences in the sample encode the same CDR3. This chain connects TRBV28 to TRBJ2-7; D gene uncertain. The germline V and J ends were trimmed by 3 bases and 6 bases, with 6 bases remaining between them. CDR1 is MDHEN and CDR2 is SYDVKM in the germline V gene. The CDR3 covers 11 residues. The CDR3 here is CASSLVSEQYF. Here the CDR3 DNA reads TGTGCCAGCAGTTTGGTAAGCGAGCAGTACTTC.

This clone was observed a few times. At the DNA level, this CDR3 is encoded by other sequences in the same sample as well. V is TRBV7-2 and J is TRBJ2-7; 10 bases match TRBD2. Losses at the gene ends were 4 bases for V and 0 bases for J; bases not matched to a gene: 0. The V gene's germline CDR1 is SGHTA and CDR2 FQGNSA. The CDR3 sequence is 14 residues long. The CDR3: CASSSSGSSYEQYF. CDR3 DNA: TGTGCCAGCAGCTCTAGCGGGAGCTCCTACGAGCAGTACTTC.

The V and J genes are TRBV7-2 and TRBJ1-2; D unresolved. V was shortened by 5 bases and J by 5 bases, with 12 bases between the two germline ends. This CDR3 comprises 13 residues. CDR1 SGHTA and CDR2 FQGNSA come from the germline V gene. CDR3: CASSPDKSYGYTF. The CDR3 DNA follows: TGTGCCAGCAGCCCTGACAAATCATATGGCTACACCTTC.

This clone was observed a handful of times. The genes are TRBV9 and TRBJ1-2; D is ambiguous. Germline-derived CDR1 and CDR2 are SGDLS and YYNGEE. The CDR3 covers 15 residues. V was cut by 3 bases and J by 0 bases, with 12 bases left in between. The CDR3 DNA reads TGTGCCAGCAGCGACGCGCCGGGCCCTAACTATGGCTACACCTTC. It encodes CASSDAPGPNYGYTF.

The V call is TRBV18, the J call TRBJ2-5, with a possible D match to TRBD2 (6 bases). Germline V lookup: CDR1 KGHSH, CDR2 LQKENI. CDR3 length: 13 residues. V gave up 8 bases and J gave up 1 base, with 11 bases separating them. CDR3 nucleotide sequence: TGTGCCAGCACGGAGGGACTCCAAGAGACCCAGTACTTC. Its translation: CASTEGLQETQYF.

This clone was seen only a few times. The chain is built from TRBV7-8 and TRBJ2-5; D is undetermined. V was trimmed by 0 bases and J by 7 bases, leaving 15 bases between them. Germline CDR1 SGHVS, CDR2 FQNEAQ. This CDR3 contains 15 residues. CDR3 coding DNA: TGTGCCAGCAGCTTAGCGTTCCCGTGGTTCGGGACCCAGTACTTC. This translates into CASSLAFPWFGTQYF.

This chain links TRBV6-5 with TRBJ2-7; D uncertain. Trimming left V 0 bases short and J 3 bases short, with 6 bases between. The CDR3 sequence is 13 residues long. Germline assignment: CDR1 MNHEY and CDR2 SVGAGI. The CDR3 protein is CASSYSAVYEQYF. CDR3 nucleotides: TGTGCCAGCAGTTACTCGGCTGTCTACGAGCAGTACTTC.

The table lists this clone with a few counts. The rearrangement links TRBV9 to TRBJ2-3, with D tentatively TRBD2 (6 bases). This CDR3 contains 15 residues. V was trimmed by 0 bases and J by 2 bases, leaving 10 bases between them. CDR1 and CDR2 (germline): SGDLS, YYNGEE. CDR3 in amino acids: CASSVVGGYTDTQYF. As DNA, the CDR3 is TGTGCCAGCAGCGTAGTTGGGGGGTACACAGATACGCAGTATTTT.

This rearrangement joins TRBV5-4 to TRBJ2-1, with a tentative D call TRBD2 (5 bases). The germline CDR1 and CDR2 sequences are SGHNT and YYREEE (reference sequence). The CDR3 extends over 13 amino acids. V dropped 2 bases and J dropped 8 bases, with 11 bases sitting between them. CDR3 loop: CASSFPGRHEQFF. The DNA of the CDR3 is TGTGCCAGCAGCTTCCCGGGAAGACATGAGCAGTTCTTC.

The sample holds one count of this clone. This chain connects TRBV6-5 to TRBJ1-5; D is unresolved. CDR1 is MNHEY and CDR2 is SVGAGI in the germline V gene. The CDR3 extends over 15 amino acids. V dropped 0 bases and J dropped 4 bases, with 10 bases sitting between them. CDR3 region: CASSYSSSFNQPQHF. The DNA for the CDR3 is TGTGCCAGCAGTTACTCGTCCAGCTTTAATCAGCCCCAGCATTTT.

The V gene is TRBV18, the J gene TRBJ2-7; D gene unclear. CDR3 length equals 12 residues. Per germline, CDR1 KGHSH and CDR2 LQKENI. The ends were cut back, 8 bases at V and 2 bases at J, with 10 bases in the middle. The DNA for the CDR3 is TGTGCCAGCGCCGGGTCCGCCTACGAGCAGTACTTC. Translated: CASAGSAYEQYF.

This chain joins TRBV18 and TRBJ2-7; 7 bases are shared with TRBD1. The J segment lost 3 bases and the V segment lost 3 bases, leaving 8 bases of the junction unmatched. The CDR3 is 15 amino acids. CDR1 and CDR2 (germline): KGHSH, LQKENI. In DNA form, the CDR3 reads TGTGCCAGCTCACCGGCAGCGACAGGGAACTACGAGCAGTACTTC. Translation: CASSPAATGNYEQYF.

The V and J genes are TRBV4-1 and TRBJ2-5; the match to TRBD2 covers 8 bases. V was pared by 1 base and J by 7 bases, with 8 bases of the junction left unmatched. CDR1 is MGHRA, CDR2 YSYEKL, per germline. This CDR3 region has 15 residues. The CDR3 is CASSQAGLGSRTQYF. The CDR3 coding sequence is TGCGCCAGCAGCCAAGCGGGACTAGGATCACGGACCCAGTACTTC.

The chain uses TRBV2 and TRBJ2-1; D uncertain. The CDR3 loop spans 15 amino acids. Trimming removed 4 bases at V and 0 bases at J, with 10 bases between. Germline assignment: CDR1 SNHLY and CDR2 FYNNEI. The CDR3 bases are TGTGCCAGCAGTGCCACCCCCAGCTCCTACAATGAGCAGTTCTTC. Translating it yields CASSATPSSYNEQFF.

The chain uses TRBV2 and TRBJ2-7, with a tentative D call TRBD2 (5 bases). This CDR3 is 15 amino acids long. Trimming stripped 8 bases from V and 3 bases from J, with 20 bases between. CDR1 and CDR2 (germline): SNHLY, FYNNEI. The CDR3 spells CASAESISGFYEQYF. DNA of the CDR3: TGTGCCAGCGCGGAGTCTATCTCGGGGTTCTACGAGCAGTACTTC.

Only a few counts were recorded for this clone. This rearrangement joins TRBV7-2 to TRBJ2-5, with D possibly being TRBD2 (6 bases). Germline CDR1 is SGHTA and CDR2 is FQGNSA. The CDR3 is 14 residues long. Between the trimmed V and J ends, which lost 5 bases and 5 bases, there was a span of 15 bases. The CDR3 loop reads CASSTQGGWETQYF. CDR3 DNA sequence: TGTGCCAGCAGCACTCAGGGAGGTTGGGAGACCCAGTACTTC.

This sequence joins TRBV4-2 and TRBJ2-1; TRBD2 matches at 13 bases. Trimming cost V 5 bases and J 4 bases; bases outside gene matches: 5. The CDR3 has 16 amino acids. Germline assignment: CDR1 LGHNA and CDR2 YNFKEQ. The CDR3 region is CASSRTSGGLYNEQFF. As DNA, the CDR3 is TGTGCCAGCAGCAGGACTAGCGGGGGCCTATACAATGAGCAGTTCTTC.

This clone came up a few times. The rearrangement joins TRBV7-2 to TRBJ2-1, with a weak D call TRBD1 (5 bases). Germline values: CDR1 SGHTA, CDR2 FQGNSA. Between the trimmed V and J ends, which lost 5 bases and 8 bases, there was a span of 13 bases. The CDR3 has 13 amino acids. CDR3 in DNA: TGTGCCAGCAGCCAAGTACCCAGGGATGAGCAGTTCTTC. Protein: CASSQVPRDEQFF.